These T cell receptor beta chains were read from a single sample in a study of cytomegalovirus exposure and HLA in healthy donors. The method was immunoSEQ multiplex PCR; TCRdb's version includes in-frame clones alone and lacks a portion of them. Of about 200,000 clones in the sample, about 81% were seen once. The material sequenced was PBMCs. These receptors were obtained from a woman younger than 45 in good health and CMV-seronegative. Each CDR3 is given with its conserved first and last residue. The order of the fields is clone size, D gene, J gene, V gene, CDR3 DNA, CDR3 protein. A D gene is named only where the DNA matches it firmly. Rows may omit the clone size; those that give it use once, few, many or a size class.

- | - | TRBJ1-2 | TRBV6-6 | TGTGCCAGCAGTGCGACTGTTGTGGATGGCTACACCTTC | CASSATVVDGYTF
- | TRBD1 | TRBJ2-5 | TRBV5-1 | TGCGCCAGCAGCTTGGGGACAGGGGCTGAGACCCAGTACTTC | CASSLGTGAETQYF
- | - | TRBJ1-3 | TRBV29-1 | TGCAGCGTTGAAGTCAGGCACTCTGGAAACACCATATATTTT | CSVEVRHSGNTIYF
- | - | TRBJ1-2 | TRBV9 | TGTGCCAGCACCGGTGACAGCCCGTTTGTGGTTGGCTACACCTTC | CASTGDSPFVVGYTF
- | - | TRBJ1-1 | TRBV5-1 | TGCGCCAGCAGCACCGGGACACTCACCATGAACACTGAAGCTTTCTTT | CASSTGTLTMNTEAFF
- | - | TRBJ2-1 | TRBV4-1 | TGCGCCAGCAGCTCTCGCCAGACTAGTTTGGATGAGCAGTTCTTC | CASSSRQTSLDEQFF
- | - | TRBJ1-5 | TRBV6-6 | TGTGCCAGCAGGCGACAGAATCAGCCCCAGCATTTT | CASRRQNQPQHF
- | TRBD2 | TRBJ2-1 | TRBV7-9 | TGTGCCAGCAGCTTGGTTGGACTAGCGGCCAATGAGCAGTTCTTC | CASSLVGLAANEQFF
- | TRBD2 | TRBJ2-7 | TRBV11-2 | TGTGCCAGCAGGTCGACTAGCGGGGTCCACGAGCAGTACTTC | CASRSTSGVHEQYF
- | - | TRBJ1-2 | TRBV30 | TGTGCCTGGAGTGTAGTCAGGGAAGCAGGTGGCTACACCTTC | CAWSVVREAGGYTF
- | - | TRBJ1-1 | TRBV27 | TGTGCCAGCAGGACAGGCACTGAAGCTTTCTTT | CASRTGTEAFF
once | TRBD1 | TRBJ1-5 | TRBV5-8 | TGTGCCAGCAGCTTGGGGCAGGGGGACAGGCAGCCCCAGCATTTT | CASSLGQGDRQPQHF
- | - | TRBJ1-1 | TRBV7-9 | TGTGCCAGCAGCTTCGACAGGATTGAAGCTTTCTTT | CASSFDRIEAFF
- | TRBD2 | TRBJ2-7 | TRBV19 | TGTGCCAGTAGTATACTAGCGGGACACTACGAGCAGTACTTC | CASSILAGHYEQYF
- | - | TRBJ1-5 | TRBV11-2 | TGTGCCAGCAGCTTGGGGACTTCAAATCAGCCCCAGCATTTT | CASSLGTSNQPQHF
- | - | TRBJ1-1 | TRBV15 | TGTGCCACCAGCAGAGATCAGGGGCCCACTGAAGCTTTCTTT | CATSRDQGPTEAFF
- | TRBD2 | TRBJ2-3 | TRBV29-1 | TGCAGCGTTATAGCGGGGGGCACAGATACGCAGTATTTT | CSVIAGGTDTQYF
- | TRBD1 | TRBJ1-2 | TRBV6-1 | TGTGCCAGCAGTACCGGGACAGGTGTTTTTGAGGGCTACACCTTC | CASSTGTGVFEGYTF
once | - | TRBJ1-2 | TRBV6-5 | TGTGCCAGCAGTTACTCGGGACTTACGACTTCCTATGGCTACACCTTC | CASSYSGLTTSYGYTF
- | TRBD1 | TRBJ1-2 | TRBV5-1 | TGCGCCAGCAGCGCCGCCGGGACAGAGAGTGGCTACACCTTC | CASSAAGTESGYTF
- | TRBD2 | TRBJ2-1 | TRBV10-3 | TGTGCCATCAGTGACTCCGGGACTAGCGGGATTCATGAGCAGTTCTTC | CAISDSGTSGIHEQFF
- | TRBD2 | TRBJ2-7 | TRBV19 | TGTGCCAGCCAATCCAGCGGGGGCCCCTACGAGCAGTACTTC | CASQSSGGPYEQYF
- | - | TRBJ2-1 | TRBV5-6 | TGTGCCAGCAGTCCGGATGGGGGGTACTACAATGAGCAGTTCTTC | CASSPDGGYYNEQFF
- | TRBD2 | TRBJ2-3 | TRBV6-4 | TGTGCCAGCAGTAGCGGGGGGGCCACAGATACGCAGTATTTT | CASSSGGATDTQYF
- | TRBD1 | TRBJ1-2 | TRBV7-6 | TGTGCCAGCAGCTTAGCGCAGGGCAGGGGGCCATTTAACTATGGCTACACCTTC | CASSLAQGRGPFNYGYTF
- | - | TRBJ1-2 | TRBV7-2 | TGTGCCAGCAGCTTAGGGGCTTTATACTATGGCTACACCTTC | CASSLGALYYGYTF
- | - | TRBJ2-5 | TRBV15 | TGTGCCACCAGCAGAGATGTTGCGGGGACAGAGACCCAGTACTTC | CATSRDVAGTETQYF
- | TRBD2 | TRBJ2-1 | TRBV7-6 | TGTGCCAGCAGCTTTGGAACGGGTTTAGCGGGAGGGCCTAATGAGCAGTTCTTC | CASSFGTGLAGGPNEQFF
once | - | TRBJ1-4 | TRBV5-1 | TGCGCCAGCAGCCCCACTCCCGCAACTAATGAAAAACTGTTTTTT | CASSPTPATNEKLFF
- | - | TRBJ1-1 | TRBV18 | TGTGCCAGCTCACCCCTGAGCAGGGTCCGAAGCCAGAACACTGAAGCTTTCTTT | CASSPLSRVRSQNTEAFF
- | TRBD1 | TRBJ1-1 | TRBV19 | TGTGCCAGTAGTATAGATCCACAGACAGGGGGTACGGCTTTCTTT | CASSIDPQTGGTAFF
- | - | TRBJ2-7 | TRBV7-6 | TGTGCCAGCAGCTTAGCGGCAGGGCCCCCCTACGAGCAGTACTTC | CASSLAAGPPYEQYF
- | - | TRBJ2-3 | TRBV9 | TGTGCCAGCAGCGTAGCTTGGGCAGAGCCGCAGTATTTT | CASSVAWAEPQYF
- | TRBD2 | TRBJ2-1 | TRBV25-1 | TGTGCCAGCACTCGGGAGGGCTCCTACAATGAGCAGTTCTTC | CASTREGSYNEQFF
- | - | TRBJ1-3 | TRBV5-4 | TGTGCCAGCAGCTTGTTGGGGGAGGAACTCTCTGGAAACACCATATATTTT | CASSLLGEELSGNTIYF
once | - | TRBJ2-5 | TRBV6-5 | TGTGCCAGCAGTTACCGAAGGACTACTATCCAAGAGACCCAGTACTTC | CASSYRRTTIQETQYF
- | - | TRBJ1-5 | TRBV7-9 | TGTGCCAGCAGCTTAGAAGGGGGGGGACAGCCCCAGCATTTT | CASSLEGGGQPQHF
- | - | TRBJ2-2 | TRBV4-1 | TGCGCCAGCAGCGGAGGGACTGCCCGAACCACCGGGGAGCTGTTTTTT | CASSGGTARTTGELFF
once | - | TRBJ2-7 | TRBV4-2 | TGTGCCAGCAGCCAAGATACGGCGAGGGTCGTCTACGAGCAGTACTTC | CASSQDTARVVYEQYF
- | TRBD1 | TRBJ1-2 | TRBV6-1 | TGTGCCAGCAGATCCGGGACAGGGTATGGCTACACCTTC | CASRSGTGYGYTF
- | TRBD1 | TRBJ2-1 | TRBV28 | TGTGCCAGCACCTCCAGGACAGGGTCGGCGTACAATGAGCAGTTCTTC | CASTSRTGSAYNEQFF
- | - | TRBJ1-5 | TRBV10-3 | TGTGCCATCATGGGCACAGGAACCAATCAGCCCCAGCATTTT | CAIMGTGTNQPQHF
- | - | TRBJ2-7 | TRBV11-2 | TGTGCCAGCAGCTTAGAAGAGGGATCCTACGAGCAGTACTTC | CASSLEEGSYEQYF
- | TRBD1 | TRBJ2-7 | TRBV19 | TGTGCCAGTAGTGCCACCGGGACAGGGTTCTACGAGCAGTACTTC | CASSATGTGFYEQYF
- | - | TRBJ1-2 | TRBV27 | TGTGCCAGCAGTTCCGGCTATGGCTACACCTTC | CASSSGYGYTF
- | - | TRBJ2-5 | TRBV2 | TGTGCCAGCAGAAAATTGTGGGGGCCTCAAGAGACCCAGTACTTC | CASRKLWGPQETQYF
- | TRBD2 | TRBJ2-3 | TRBV5-5 | TGTGCCAGCAGCCAAGGGGGGACTAGCGGGATATGGGGCACAGATACGCAGTATTTT | CASSQGGTSGIWGTDTQYF
- | - | TRBJ2-7 | TRBV29-1 | TGCAGCGTTGAAGACTTGGGTGTTATGGGGCTCGAGCAGTACTTC | CSVEDLGVMGLEQYF
- | TRBD1 | TRBJ2-7 | TRBV2 | TGTGCCAGCAGAAATATAGTCCGGGACAGGGGGCTTTACGAGCAGTACTTC | CASRNIVRDRGLYEQYF
- | - | TRBJ1-2 | TRBV30 | TGTGCCTCGTCCATGGGACACGTCTATGGCTACACCTTC | CASSMGHVYGYTF